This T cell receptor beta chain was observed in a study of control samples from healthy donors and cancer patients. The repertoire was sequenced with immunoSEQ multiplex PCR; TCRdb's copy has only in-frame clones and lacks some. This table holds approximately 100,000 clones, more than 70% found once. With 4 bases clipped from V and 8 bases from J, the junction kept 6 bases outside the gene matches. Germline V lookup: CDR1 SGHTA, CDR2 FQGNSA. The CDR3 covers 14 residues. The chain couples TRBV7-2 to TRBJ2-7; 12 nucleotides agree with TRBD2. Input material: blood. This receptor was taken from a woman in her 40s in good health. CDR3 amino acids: CASSSLAGGLKQYF. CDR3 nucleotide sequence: TGTGCCAGCAGCTCACTAGCGGGGGGTCTTAAGCAGTACTTC.